This T cell receptor (beta chain) emerged from a study of T cell responses to AZD1222 COVID-19 vaccine. V shed 3 bases and J 4 bases; nucleotides not matched to a gene: 6. The germline CDR1 and CDR2 sequences are SGHNT and YENEEA. CDR3 length: 17 residues. The data were produced by immunoSEQ multiplex PCR, yet TCRdb's version contains in-frame clones alone and is incomplete. The sample includes about 94,000 clones, over 75% of them seen just once. The sample consisted of peripheral blood, taken 28 days after the second AZD1222 dose. The source is an adult who received the AZD1222 COVID-19 vaccine. The chain is built from TRBV11-3 and TRBJ2-1; 13 positions agree with TRBD2. Here the CDR3 reads CASSLRGLAGFYNEQFF. The CDR3 nucleotides are TGTGCCAGCAGCTTGAGGGGACTAGCGGGGTTTTACAATGAGCAGTTCTTC. Combining the CDR3 with reference TRBV11-3 and TRBJ2-1 gives the whole variable domain EAGVVQSPRYKIIEKKQPVAFWCNPISGHNTLYWYLQNLGQGPELLIRYENEEAVDDSQLPKDRFSAERLKGVDSTLKIQPAELGDSAVYLCASSLRGLAGFYNEQFFGPGTRLTVL.